The present TCR beta chain was sequenced within a study of cytomegalovirus exposure and HLA in healthy donors. Overall study findings and caveats: Researchers catalogued roughly 150 TCR beta chains as cytomegalovirus-associated. Reports state that TCR beta sequences accurately predicted most subjects' HLA-A and HLA-B alleles.

The PCR had 60 Vbeta and 13 Jbeta primers. Using immunoSEQ multiplex PCR, the repertoire was profiled, and TCRdb retains in-frame clones only, with some absent. The sample has 100,000 to 150,000 clones; less than 85% are singletons. A note on this clone: Its antigen is not known.

Sequencing used PBMCs. The TCR was taken from a young man in good health and CMV-seronegative.

The CDR3 bases are TGTGCCAGCAGCCCCCTCAGGAACAATGAGCAGTTCTTC. Translating gives CASSPLRNNEQFF. The chain is built from TRBV13 and TRBJ2-1; no definite D call. The CDR3 totals 13 residues. Trimming stripped 5 bases from V and 5 bases from J, with 10 bases between. Germline V gene sequence: CDR1 PRHDT, CDR2 FYEKMQ (reference sequence).